A selection of T cell receptor beta chains follows, all from one sample in a study of tumor-infiltrating lymphocytes in primary liver carcinoma. TCRdb re-analysed the multiplex PCR reads in MiXCR, keeping a single row per CDR3 protein. The repertoire holds about 120,000 distinct CDR3 sequences, with approximately 68% as singletons. The sample consisted of tumor-adjacent normal liver tissue. Source of these receptors: a woman in her fifties or sixties with primary liver carcinoma and hepatitis B virus infection. CDR3s include the opening cysteine and the closing phenylalanine or tryptophan. D genes are given only for firm matches.

TRBV30	TRBJ1-2	.	CAWSVRGGYTF
TRBV10-2	TRBJ2-7	TRBD2	CTSTRWGSGRNGATYEQYF
TRBV7-9	TRBJ2-1	.	CAGSRKQGENEQFF
TRBV28	TRBJ2-7	TRBD1	CASSRDSASSYEQYF
TRBV30	TRBJ2-3	TRBD2	CGWDSGKSADTQYF
TRBV28	TRBJ2-1	.	CASSPPLGSNEQFF
TRBV11-1	TRBJ2-7	.	CASSLGYLRERCF
TRBV4-2	TRBJ1-3	.	CASSQAGGTTGNTIYF
TRBV11-2	TRBJ2-7	.	CAGSLLTGVTYEQYF
TRBV6-5	TRBJ1-2	.	CASSQTGTRGGYGYTF
TRBV12-3/TRBV12-4	TRBJ2-5	.	CASRNNLETQYF
TRBV11-2	TRBJ2-2	TRBD2	CASSPDPWTSRMGTGELFF
TRBV11-2	TRBJ2-3	TRBD2	CASGLKGLAGLRVRTDTQYF
TRBV5-1	TRBJ2-1	.	CASSFPKSSYNEQFF
TRBV28	TRBJ2-3	TRBD1	CASSLIPDRETQYF
TRBV29-1	TRBJ2-7	.	CSVGRSSYEQYF
TRBV29-1	TRBJ2-2	TRBD2	CSVPGASGSMAGELFF